This T cell receptor beta chain was sequenced in a study of chemoradiotherapy in HPV16-positive cancers. Study-wide results and caveats: Only two HPV16-positive patients supplied the functional HPV-specificity definition.

The data were produced by immunoSEQ multiplex PCR, yet TCRdb's version contains in-frame clones alone and is incomplete. The sample yields about 12,000 clones, more than 85% seen once. Note on this clone: Its cognate antigen is unknown.

Source: blood, taken from a patient who underwent chemoradiotherapy. The receptor's source is a human donor with HPV-associated anogenital cancer.

For the CDR3, the DNA is TGTGCCAGCAGTGAACGGGACAGGGGGCGGACCAACACTGAAGCTTTCTTT. Amino acid sequence: CASSERDRGRTNTEAFF. The chain is built from TRBV6-1 and TRBJ1-1; 12 nucleotides line up with TRBD1. The CDR3 length is 17 residues. Germline values: CDR1 MNHNS, CDR2 SASEGT. The trim removed 2 bases at V and 2 bases at J, leaving 6 bases unmatched.